This T cell receptor beta chain originates from a study of blood T cell repertoires in COVID-19. Whole-study context: Specimens from acute and convalescent COVID-19 originated in the United States, Italy and Spain. From T cells, B-cell-depleted T cells, or PBMCs came the material, which was cDNA or gDNA.

The CDR3 consists of 12 residues. Trimming took 4 bases from V and 9 from J, leaving 12 bases between them. Germline V gives CDR1 KGHSH, CDR2 LQKENI. Per the original data handling: Cell counts per sample came from amplifying reference gene primers. This table comes from immunoSEQ multiplex PCR, and its TCRdb copy is limited to in-frame clones, with some not included. The V and J calls and the clone size are those of that table, but D and trimming were determined from the DNA. The table records 100,000 to 150,000 clones, about four fifths of them present only once. The chain couples TRBV18 to TRBJ1-2; D may be TRBD1 (5 bases). This sequence was found in a woman aged 55-69 years with acute or convalescent COVID-19. Sequenced sample: peripheral blood. The CDR3 reads CASSLPGLSYTF. CDR3 nucleotides: TGTGCCAGCTCACTTCCGGGACTAAGCTACACCTTC.